The 5 T cell receptor beta chains below all came from one sample that was sequenced in a study of regulatory T cells in long-lasting Graves disease. Documented time point: newly diagnosed GD, antithyroid drugs for less than 3 months. Following extraction of RNA from PBMCs, that RNA was used to make the TCR library. Libraries of TCR beta came from iRepertoire HTBI primers plus Arm-PCR of CDR3 regions. One entry per CDR3 protein results from TCRdb running MiXCR on the multiplex PCR reads. The sample comprises roughly 610,000 distinct CDR3 sequences, 15% to 20% of which are singletons, and around 13% rests with the top ten. This sample was shared with a second study, whose subject was T cells in Graves' hyperthyroidism and ophthalmopathy.

The input for sequencing was peripheral blood mononuclear cells (PBMCs), taken at new diagnosis, from a patient treated with antithyroid drugs. All receptors come from a man aged 18 to 30 with Graves disease.

Comment on this clonotype: A much larger clone lies a single base off, so this may be a read error. The CDR3 reads CSARKRRGYTEAFF. The CDR3 region has the DNA TGCAGTGCTAGAAAGCGCAGGGGGTACACTGAAGCTTTCTTT. The chain joins TRBV20-1 to TRBJ1-1; 7 nucleotides align to TRBD1. Germline V lookup: CDR1 DFQATT, CDR2 SNEGSKA (reference sequence). The CDR3 extends over 14 amino acids. V was clipped by 2 bases and J by 3 bases; unmatched bases: 6.

There are a few counts of this clonotype. The chain has TRBV5-1 and TRBJ1-4; the match to TRBD1 covers 7 bases. With V trimmed by 3 bases and J by 2 bases, 7 bases remained unmatched. This CDR3 is built from 16 residues. Germline V CDR1 and CDR2: SGHRS, YFSETQ. The DNA of the CDR3 is TGCGCCAGCAGCTCCGGACAGGCGGCTACTAATGAAAAACTGTTTTTT. Translation: CASSSGQAATNEKLFF.

The chain employs TRBV27 and TRBJ1-5; D is ambiguous. The ends were cut back, 1 base at V and 1 base at J, with 8 bases in the middle. This CDR3 is 15 amino acids long. CDR1 MNHEY and CDR2 SMNVEV come from the germline V gene (reference sequence). Here the CDR3 reads CASSLLGRSNQPQHF. The CDR3 nucleotides read TGTGCCAGCAGTTTATTGGGTAGGAGCAATCAGCCCCAGCATTTT.

There are many counts of this clonotype. The chain links TRBV27 to TRBJ2-1; 12 bases map to TRBD2. V shed 0 bases and J 4 bases; nucleotides not matched to a gene: 4. Germline-derived CDR1 and CDR2 are MNHEY and SMNVEV (reference sequence). The CDR3 is 17 residues long. The CDR3 DNA follows: TGTGCCAGCAGTTTATCCTCCGGGACTAGCGGGTACAATGAGCAGTTCTTC. Amino acid sequence: CASSLSSGTSGYNEQFF.

The table lists this clonotype with many counts. The rearrangement joins TRBV19 to TRBJ2-5, with 13 bases matching TRBD2. The germline V gene encodes CDR1 LNHDA and CDR2 SQIVND (reference sequence). Germline trimming cut 1 base from V and 7 bases from J; bases unmatched to any gene: 3. The CDR3 totals 15 residues. CDR3: CASSIGTSGSVTQYF. The CDR3 region has the DNA TGTGCCAGTAGTATAGGGACTAGCGGGAGTGTGACCCAGTACTTC.